The 18 T cell receptor beta chains below come from one sample, sequenced in a study of OX40 agonist ivuxolimab in advanced cancers. Clones were read by immunoSEQ multiplex PCR, and TCRdb kept only the in-frame ones, dropping some. The table shows tens of thousands of clones, with roughly nine tenths occurring only once. Sequenced material: CD4+ or CD8+ T cells sorted from blood, taken in a trial of the OX40 agonist ivuxolimab. These receptors were collected from an adult with an advanced solid tumor such as melanoma, head and neck, liver or kidney cancer.

The J gene is TRBJ2-1, the V gene TRBV5-1, with a weak D call TRBD2 (6 bases). Trimming shortened V by 4 bases and J by 4 bases, and 9 bases separated the two germline ends. Germline assignment: CDR1 SGHRS and CDR2 YFSETQ. The CDR3 loop spans 13 amino acids. The CDR3 loop reads CASSLDYYNEQFF. CDR3 in DNA: TGCGCCAGCAGCCTGGACTATTACAATGAGCAGTTCTTC.

The chain uses TRBV7-2 and TRBJ2-7, with D hard to call. The V gene lost 3 bases and the J gene lost 6 bases, with 15 bases spanning the gap. The CDR3 runs to 14 residues. From germline, CDR1 is SGHTA and CDR2 FQGNSA. The CDR3 spells CASSFAGKESEQYF. Written as DNA, the CDR3 is TGTGCCAGCAGCTTTGCAGGAAAGGAGTCCGAGCAGTACTTC.

This chain connects TRBV5-1 to TRBJ1-5; perhaps TRBD1 as D (5 bases). V lost 6 bases, J lost 5 bases, and 9 bases lay in between. CDR1 SGHRS and CDR2 YFSETQ come from the germline V gene. CDR3 length: 12 amino acids. In nucleotides, the CDR3 is TGCGCCAGCACGGTGGGGGATCAGCCCCAGCATTTT. Its protein product is CASTVGDQPQHF.

The chain joins TRBV19 to TRBJ1-6; D remains ambiguous. Germline CDR1 and CDR2: LNHDA and SQIVND (reference sequence). The CDR3 contains 13 residues. V shed 4 bases and J shed 9 bases, with 10 bases lying between them. The CDR3 DNA sequence: TGTGCCAGTAGTAATGCTGATACTTCACCCCTCCACTTT. Its protein is CASSNADTSPLHF.

J is TRBJ2-1 and V is TRBV5-4; D unclear. The CDR3 loop spans 14 amino acids. The V gene lost 4 bases and the J gene lost 8 bases, with 16 bases spanning the gap. CDR1 and CDR2 from the germline V gene are SGHNT and YYREEE (reference sequence). CDR3 sequence reads: CASSPNPSNDEQFF. The CDR3, as DNA: TGTGCCAGCAGCCCTAATCCGAGTAACGATGAGCAGTTCTTC. The full variable domain, rest sourced from reference TRBV5-4 and TRBJ2-1, is ETGVTQSPTHLIKTRGQQVTLRCSSQSGHNTVSWYQQALGQGPQFIFQYYREEENGRGNFPPRFSGLQFPNYSSELNVNALELDDSALYLCASSPNPSNDEQFFGPGTRLTVL.

The chain recombines TRBV27 with TRBJ2-3, with D possibly matching TRBD2 (6 bases). The CDR3 spans 15 residues. Germline CDR1 reads MNHEY; CDR2 reads SMNVEV (reference sequence). Trimming left V 5 bases short and J 0 bases short, with 12 bases between. The CDR3 DNA reads TGTGCCAGCAGTACCATAGCGGAAAGCACAGATACGCAGTATTTT. This encodes CASSTIAESTDTQYF.

This chain uses TRBV6-1 with TRBJ2-3; 9 bases match TRBD1. Germline V gene sequence: CDR1 MNHNS, CDR2 SASEGT. J was trimmed by 8 bases and V by 5 bases; bases with no gene match: 5. The CDR3 spans 13 residues. The CDR3 coding sequence is TGTGCCAGCAGTCGGACAGGGGAAGGTACGCAGTATTTT. It codes for CASSRTGEGTQYF.

The chain links TRBV4-2 to TRBJ1-1; D remains ambiguous. Germline V CDR1 and CDR2: LGHNA, YNFKEQ. The ends were cut back, 0 bases at V and 6 bases at J, with 17 bases in the middle. The CDR3 has 16 residues. CDR3 loop: CASSQDPGRNLAEAFF. CDR3 nucleotide sequence: TGTGCCAGCAGCCAAGATCCCGGACGGAATTTAGCTGAAGCTTTCTTT.

This sequence joins TRBV18 and TRBJ2-5; 7 bases line up with TRBD1. The CDR3 is made up of 17 amino acids. Germline trimming cut 1 base from V and 0 bases from J; bases unmatched to any gene: 8. From germline, CDR1 is KGHSH and CDR2 LQKENI. In nucleotides, the CDR3 is TGTGCCAGCTCACCACGAGGGGACAGAAAAAACCAAGAGACCCAGTACTTC. As protein: CASSPRGDRKNQETQYF.

This clone was observed a few times. The chain links TRBV7-9 to TRBJ1-5; tentatively, D is TRBD1 (5 bases). CDR1 and CDR2 from the germline V gene are SEHNR and FQNEAQ (reference sequence). The V gene lost 5 bases and the J gene lost 1 base, with 9 bases spanning the gap. The CDR3 is 14 amino acids. CDR3 in amino acids: CASSPSGSNQPQHF. The CDR3 nucleotides read TGTGCCAGCAGCCCATCAGGGAGCAATCAGCCCCAGCATTTT. Drawing the rest from reference TRBV7-9 and TRBJ1-5, the complete variable domain is DTGVSQNPRHKITKRGQNVTFRCDPISEHNRLYWYRQTLGQGPEFLTYFQNEAQLEKSRLLSDRFSAERPKGSFSTLEIQRTEQGDSAMYLCASSPSGSNQPQHFGDGTRLSIL.

The gene calls are TRBV4-1 and TRBJ1-1; D gene unclear. Germline loops: CDR1 MGHRA, CDR2 YSYEKL. The CDR3 has 13 residues. V was cut by 8 bases and J by 0 bases, with 10 bases left in between. The CDR3, as DNA: TGCGCCAGCGGAAAGGCGGTGAACACTGAAGCTTTCTTT. It translates to CASGKAVNTEAFF.

There are a few counts of this clone. This sequence joins TRBV30 and TRBJ2-3, with unresolved D. Germline V gene data show CDR1 as GTSNPN and CDR2 as SVGIG (reference sequence). Trimming cost V 8 bases and J 6 bases, with 12 bases left between them. The CDR3 has 11 amino acids. The CDR3 is CAGRYGDTQYF. The CDR3 coding sequence is TGTGCCGGCAGGTACGGGGATACGCAGTATTTT.

The gene calls are TRBV6-6 and TRBJ2-5; no clear D gene. CDR1 is MNHNY and CDR2 is SVGAGI in the germline V gene (reference sequence). The V end lost 2 bases, the J end lost 1 base, and 5 bases lay between the germline ends. The CDR3 has 13 residues. The CDR3 loop reads CASSYILQETQYF. For the CDR3, the DNA is TGTGCCAGCAGTTACATCCTCCAAGAGACCCAGTACTTC.

The chain carries TRBV29-1 and TRBJ2-3; D gene ambiguous. Germline CDR1 reads SQVTM; CDR2 reads ANQGSEA. The length of the CDR3 is 12 residues. V was trimmed by 7 bases and J by 8 bases, leaving 16 bases between them. The CDR3 DNA is TGCAGCGCTTATACCACCTTGCGTACGCAGTATTTT. This sequence encodes CSAYTTLRTQYF.

The genes are TRBV7-2 and TRBJ2-5; 7 nucleotides match TRBD1. Germline V gives CDR1 SGHTA, CDR2 FQGNSA. This CDR3 region has 16 residues. Trimming took 5 bases from V and 5 from J; bases not matched to a gene: 14. The CDR3: CASSARQGSIGETQYF. In DNA form, the CDR3 reads TGTGCCAGCAGCGCCCGACAGGGCTCGATAGGGGAGACCCAGTACTTC.

V usage is TRBV4-3 and J usage is TRBJ1-1, with TRBD1 identical over 11 bases. With 3 bases clipped from V and 4 bases from J, the junction kept 4 bases outside the gene matches. Germline V gene lookup returns CDR1 LGHNA and CDR2 YSLEER. This CDR3 contains 15 residues. The CDR3 is CASSQRDRGGTEAFF. CDR3 sequence (DNA): TGCGCCAGCAGCCAGAGGGACAGGGGGGGCACTGAAGCTTTCTTT.

The rearrangement uses TRBV7-8 and TRBJ2-5; the D gene is possibly TRBD1 (6 bases). CDR1 is SGHVS, CDR2 FQNEAQ, per germline. CDR3 size: 16 residues. V gave up 1 base and J gave up 5 bases, with 17 bases separating them. The chain's CDR3 is CASSLVGTKSRETQYF. DNA for the CDR3: TGTGCCAGCAGCTTAGTGGGGACAAAGTCAAGGGAGACCCAGTACTTC.

The rearrangement uses TRBV5-4 and TRBJ2-1, with 7 positions matching TRBD2. There are 16 residues in the CDR3. Germline loops: CDR1 SGHNT, CDR2 YYREEE (reference sequence). V lost 1 base and J lost 9; bases outside the gene matches: 13. CDR3 coding DNA: TGTGCCAGCAGCTTGTCTGGCGGGAGTTCCCCTGGTGAGCAGTTCTTC. Translating it yields CASSLSGGSSPGEQFF.